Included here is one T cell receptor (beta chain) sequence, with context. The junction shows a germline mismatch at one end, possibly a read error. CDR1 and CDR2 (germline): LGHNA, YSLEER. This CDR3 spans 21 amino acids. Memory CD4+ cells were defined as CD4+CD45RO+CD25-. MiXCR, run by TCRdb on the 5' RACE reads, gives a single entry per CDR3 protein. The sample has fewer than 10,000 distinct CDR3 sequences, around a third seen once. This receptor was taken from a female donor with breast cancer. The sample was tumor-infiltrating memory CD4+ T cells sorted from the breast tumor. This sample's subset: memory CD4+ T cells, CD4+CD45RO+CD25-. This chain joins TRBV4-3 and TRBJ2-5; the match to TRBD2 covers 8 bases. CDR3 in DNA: TGCGCCAGCAGCCAAAGAGGAATGGGAAGAAGTTTAGCGGGGCCCCAAAAGACCCAGTACTTC. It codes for CASSQRGMGRSLAGPQKTQYF.